The clone carrying this TCR beta chain was counted many times. The time point denotes: patch test 2, 6 weeks after DPC sensitization. As to treatment: therapeutic diphenylcyclopropenone sensitization with weekly scalp DPC. TCRdb itself ran the RACE reads through MiXCR, one entry per CDR3 protein. This sample has over 65,000 distinct CDR3 sequences; around 10% occur once, and the top ten carry about 1.4%. This entry belongs to a study of human T cells and chemical hapten exposure. The material was whole blood, obtained in connection with sensitization to the hapten diphenylcyclopropenone (DPC). The clonotype originates from a man between 18 and 35 years old with alopecia areata. Some clones in this sample may be carry-over from other donors' samples.

The CDR3 region has the DNA TGTGCCAGCAGTTACGAGGGTAGAGCCAAAAACATTCAGTACTTC. Encoded protein: CASSYEGRAKNIQYF. The V gene is TRBV6-2 or TRBV6-3, the J gene TRBJ2-4, with D possibly TRBD2 on 5 matching bases. Germline-derived CDR1 and CDR2 are MNHEY and SVGEGT. V lost 2 bases and J lost 0, with 8 bases in between. The CDR3 loop spans 15 amino acids.